Sequencing of this T cell receptor (beta chain) was carried out in a study of blood T cell repertoires in COVID-19. Overall study: Whether acute or convalescent, the COVID-19 samples came from the United States, Italy and Spain.

In the authors' methods: Reference gene primer amplification yielded estimated nucleated cell counts. Sequencing was performed with immunoSEQ multiplex PCR; in TCRdb, only in-frame clones are kept and a portion is missing. For V, J and clone size, that table is used; D and trimming come from the DNA. The repertoire consists of under 200,000 clones, with 88% occurring once and the leading ten covering roughly 2%. V dropped 6 bases and J dropped 5; count of bases not matched to a gene: 6. Germline V gene data show CDR1 as SNHLY and CDR2 as FYNNEI. The CDR3 is 14 amino acids. Sequencing was carried out using peripheral blood. The chain carries TRBV2 and TRBJ1-4; 7 bases fit TRBD1. This TCR was sampled from a man aged 45-65 years who had recovered from COVID-19. CDR3 sequence: CASRRLGQNEKLFF. CDR3 sequence (DNA): TGTGCCAGCAGGAGATTGGGACAGAATGAAAAACTGTTTTTT.